The clone carrying this TCR beta chain was observed at least ten times. What it recognizes is unknown. As the method for making TCR beta libraries, quantitative 5'-RACE with molecular barcodes was used. TCRdb reanalysed the 5' RACE reads using MiXCR and keeps one entry per CDR3 protein. The table shows under 85,000 distinct CDR3 sequences, with about 5.2% occurring only once. These data belong to a study of CD8 T cells in ankylosing spondylitis. Overall study findings and caveats: Matched synovial fluid from ankylosing spondylitis patients was reported to be enriched for disease-linked clones. Made up of roughly 8 highly homologous variants, a TCR beta motif appeared characteristic of ankylosing spondylitis blood.

Input material: blood, either unsorted or a sorted T cell fraction (not recorded which). This clonotype was obtained from a male donor with ankylosing spondylitis or in good health (not recorded which).

Written as DNA, the CDR3 is TGCGCCAGCAGCCAAAACCGGGACACCTCCTACAATGAGCAGTTCTTC. Amino acid sequence: CASSQNRDTSYNEQFF. The V and J genes are TRBV4-1 and TRBJ2-1; possibly TRBD1 for D (6 bases). CDR3 size: 16 residues. Germline assignment: CDR1 MGHRA and CDR2 YSYEKL. The V end lost 2 bases, the J end lost 0 bases, and 11 bases lay between the germline ends.